Following are 23 T cell receptor beta chains from one sample sequenced in a study of blood T cell repertoires in COVID-19. Method: immunoSEQ multiplex PCR; TCRdb's copy keeps in-frame clones and lacks some. The sample consists of approximately 200,000 clones, around 83% of them appearing once. The sample taken for sequencing was PBMCs or T cells enriched from blood (not recorded which). Receptors originate from a woman in her 40s with acute COVID-19.

The chain uses TRBV19 and TRBJ1-5; D gene uncertain. The germline V gene has CDR1 LNHDA and CDR2 SQIVND (reference sequence). There are 15 residues in the CDR3. Trimming pared 3 bases from V and 0 bases from J, leaving 9 bases between. This CDR3 reads CASSIQDYSNQPQHF. CDR3 coding DNA: TGTGCCAGTAGTATTCAGGATTATAGCAATCAGCCCCAGCATTTT.

The rearrangement joins TRBV2 to TRBJ2-1; D gene uncertain. Germline-derived CDR1 and CDR2 are SNHLY and FYNNEI. This CDR3 region has 14 residues. Trimming stripped 3 bases from V and 3 bases from J, with 9 bases between. The CDR3 coding sequence is TGTGCCAGCAGTGAGGTTGGCAGCTACAATGAGCAGTTCTTC. Amino acid sequence: CASSEVGSYNEQFF.

In its sample, this clone was seen once. The chain employs TRBV6-1 and TRBJ1-5; the match to TRBD1 covers 7 bases. V dropped 4 bases and J dropped 2; count of bases not matched to a gene: 8. The V gene's germline CDR1 is MNHNS and CDR2 SASEGT. CDR3 size: 16 residues. CDR3 nucleotide sequence: TGTGCCAGCAGTGGGGGGACAGTTTCGGGCAATCAGCCCCAGCATTTT. This encodes CASSGGTVSGNQPQHF.

V gene TRBV7-2 combines with J gene TRBJ1-2; D unclear. The CDR3 has 12 residues. Germline values: CDR1 SGHTA, CDR2 FQGNSA. The ends were cut back, 1 base at V and 8 bases at J, with 8 bases in the middle. The CDR3 nucleotides are TGTGCCAGCAGCTTAGGCAGGAACGGCTACACCTTC. As protein: CASSLGRNGYTF. The whole variable domain, filled in from reference TRBV7-2 and TRBJ1-2, reads GAGVSQSPSNKVTEKGKDVELRCDPISGHTALYWYRQSLGQGLEFLIYFQGNSAPDKSGLPSDRFSAERTGGSVSTLTIQRTQQEDSAVYLCASSLGRNGYTFGSGTRLTVV.

The gene calls are TRBV27 and TRBJ1-2; D remains unclear. This CDR3 has 15 residues. Between the trimmed V and J ends, which lost 3 bases and 0 bases, there was a span of 11 bases. The germline V gene has CDR1 MNHEY and CDR2 SMNVEV (reference sequence). The CDR3 DNA is TGTGCCAGCAGTTTCAGTCCCTCAGCTAACTATGGCTACACCTTC. This codes for CASSFSPSANYGYTF.

The chain combines TRBV28 with TRBJ1-2, with D tentatively TRBD1 (5 bases). The V gene's germline CDR1 is MDHEN and CDR2 SYDVKM. CDR3 length: 13 amino acids. Deletions cut 3 bases from V and 7 bases from J, with 12 bases between. Here the CDR3 DNA reads TGTGCCAGCAGTTTGGGACTGAGAGCTGGCTACACCTTC. As protein: CASSLGLRAGYTF.

This chain joins TRBV7-2 and TRBJ1-1; D is unresolved. CDR3 length: 14 residues. Trimming pared 1 base from V and 2 bases from J, leaving 8 bases between. Per the germline V gene, CDR1 is SGHTA and CDR2 is FQGNSA. CDR3 amino acids: CASSLVPKNTEAFF. The CDR3 DNA sequence: TGTGCCAGCAGCTTAGTCCCAAAAAACACTGAAGCTTTCTTT.

This clone was recorded a few times. The V call is TRBV4-3, the J call TRBJ1-5; unclear D gene. The germline V and J ends were trimmed by 0 bases and 11 bases, with 20 bases remaining between them. CDR3 length: 16 residues. The germline gives CDR1 LGHNA, CDR2 YSLEER. CDR3 in DNA: TGCGCCAGCAGCCAAGAACGGGAAAGGGTAGGAACGGCCCAGCATTTT. Translated, it gives CASSQERERVGTAQHF.

V is TRBV9 and J is TRBJ1-6; TRBD1 matches 7 bases. The ends lost 6 bases at V and 6 bases at J; junction bases unmatched: 3. The germline gives CDR1 SGDLS, CDR2 YYNGEE. CDR3 length: 13 residues. The CDR3 sequence is CASNRDSNSPLHF. In DNA form, the CDR3 reads TGTGCCAGCAACCGGGACAGTAATTCACCCCTCCACTTT.

In DNA, the CDR3 is TGTGCCAGCAGAGTGGGACAGGAACCGAGGGGGACTGAAGCTTTCTTT. Amino acid sequence: CASRVGQEPRGTEAFF. This rearrangement joins TRBV9 to TRBJ1-1; 8 bases fit TRBD1. The junction had 14 bases not matched to a gene; V was cut back by 5 bases and J by 5 bases. This CDR3 comprises 16 residues. CDR1 is SGDLS, CDR2 YYNGEE, per germline.

The rearrangement uses TRBV4-3 and TRBJ1-5; TRBD1 agrees at 7 bases. Trimming removed 2 bases from V and 7 bases from J; junction bases left unmatched: 14. Germline V gene lookup returns CDR1 LGHNA and CDR2 YSLEER. The CDR3 runs 17 residues. This CDR3 reads CASSQWQTTGAEQPQHF. The CDR3 nucleotides read TGCGCCAGCAGCCAATGGCAAACCACAGGGGCTGAACAGCCCCAGCATTTT.

V and J are TRBV14 and TRBJ1-2, with unresolved D. Germline V lookup: CDR1 SGHDN, CDR2 FVKESK. V was cut by 3 bases and J by 1 base, with 6 bases left in between. CDR3 length: 13 residues. The CDR3 DNA follows: TGTGCCAGCAGCCATACGCGTAACTATGGCTACACCTTC. Its translation: CASSHTRNYGYTF.

The V gene is TRBV10-1, the J gene TRBJ2-1; 10 positions agree with TRBD2. CDR1 and CDR2 from the germline V gene are WNHNN and SYGVQD (reference sequence). The CDR3 has 16 amino acids. Losses at the gene ends were 6 bases for V and 1 base for J; bases not matched to a gene: 6. CDR3 in amino acids: CASSYSSGSSYNEQFF. CDR3 bases: TGCGCCAGCAGCTACTCTAGCGGGAGTTCCTACAATGAGCAGTTCTTC.

This chain joins TRBV5-1 and TRBJ1-2; the match to TRBD1 covers 7 bases. The V segment lost 4 bases and the J segment 8 bases; nucleotides outside the gene matches: 8. Per germline, CDR1 SGHRS and CDR2 YFSETQ. The CDR3 extends over 13 amino acids. CDR3 in amino acids: CASSPEGAGGYTF. CDR3 bases: TGCGCCAGCAGCCCCGAGGGGGCAGGCGGCTACACCTTC. Full variable domain (outside the CDR3, taken from reference TRBV5-1 and TRBJ1-2): KAGVTQTPRYLIKTRGQQVTLSCSPISGHRSVSWYQQTPGQGLQFLFEYFSETQRNKGNFPGRFSGRQFSNSRSEMNVSTLELGDSALYLCASSPEGAGGYTFGSGTRLTVV.

This chain links TRBV28 with TRBJ1-2; 7 bases line up with TRBD1. The germline CDR1 and CDR2 sequences are MDHEN and SYDVKM. V trimming: 8 bases; J trimming: 8 bases; junction bases outside the gene matches: 11. The CDR3 is 13 residues long. The CDR3 here is CASLDRRLLGYTF. The DNA of the CDR3 is TGTGCCAGCTTGGACAGGAGATTGTTGGGCTACACCTTC.

This clone was counted once. This rearrangement joins TRBV28 to TRBJ2-7, with a possible D match to TRBD2 (5 bases). The CDR3 totals 12 residues. Germline V gene data show CDR1 as MDHEN and CDR2 as SYDVKM. The V and J ends lost 7 bases and 5 bases respectively, with 12 bases between them. The CDR3 loop reads CASTSGDHEQYF. The CDR3 DNA reads TGTGCCAGCACCTCCGGGGATCACGAGCAGTACTTC.

The rearrangement uses TRBV2 and TRBJ2-3; 7 nucleotides match TRBD1. V trimming: 7 bases; J trimming: 1 base; junction bases outside the gene matches: 2. The CDR3 has 13 amino acids. Germline-derived CDR1 and CDR2 are SNHLY and FYNNEI. CDR3 in amino acids: CASTGTGTDTQYF. CDR3 nucleotide sequence: TGTGCCAGCACAGGGACAGGCACAGATACGCAGTATTTT.

The rearrangement uses TRBV28 and TRBJ2-3; 11 bases match TRBD2. J lost 0 bases, V lost 7 bases, and 15 bases had no gene match. CDR1 MDHEN and CDR2 SYDVKM come from the germline V gene. The CDR3 consists of 19 residues. This chain's CDR3 is CASTPTLGTSGTSTDTQYF. DNA for the CDR3: TGTGCCAGCACTCCCACCTTAGGGACTAGCGGAACTAGCACAGATACGCAGTATTTT.

This chain uses TRBV4-1 with TRBJ2-5; TRBD2 is a possible D gene (5 bases). V was pared by 1 base and J by 2 bases, with 20 bases between. The V gene's germline CDR1 is MGHRA and CDR2 YSYEKL. CDR3 size: 18 residues. The CDR3 loop reads CASSQGVSLRGIQETQYF. CDR3 nucleotide sequence: TGCGCCAGCAGCCAAGGAGTTTCTCTACGGGGAATTCAAGAGACCCAGTACTTC.

The J gene is TRBJ1-4, the V gene TRBV29-1; a weak D match, TRBD1 (5 bases). Trimming removed 4 bases at V and 7 bases at J, with 19 bases between. This CDR3 contains 15 residues. The germline CDR1 and CDR2 sequences are SQVTM and ANQGSEA. The CDR3 DNA reads TGCAGCGTTGTTGGGGGGAGGGGAGTGAGTGAAAAACTGTTTTTT. Its protein product is CSVVGGRGVSEKLFF.

The gene calls are TRBV7-2 and TRBJ1-4; TRBD1 matches at 8 bases. V shed 0 bases, J shed 7 bases, and the junction held 7 bases outside the gene matches. This CDR3 is built from 16 residues. Germline V gives CDR1 SGHTA, CDR2 FQGNSA. CDR3 protein: CASSLALTGAGEKLFF. The CDR3 DNA reads as TGTGCCAGCAGCTTAGCCCTGACAGGGGCTGGTGAAAAACTGTTTTTT.

The chain joins TRBV7-2 to TRBJ1-1; unclear D gene. The germline V gene has CDR1 SGHTA and CDR2 FQGNSA. V dropped 8 bases and J dropped 0 bases, with 13 bases sitting between them. CDR3 length: 14 residues. The CDR3 coding sequence is TGTGCCAGCCGTGGAGGGAGGGTGAACACTGAAGCTTTCTTT. Protein: CASRGGRVNTEAFF.

This sequence joins TRBV28 and TRBJ2-7, with D maybe TRBD1 (5 bases). The CDR3 contains 14 residues. Germline CDR1 and CDR2: MDHEN and SYDVKM. Trimming stripped 3 bases from V and 1 base from J, with 10 bases between. The CDR3 DNA sequence: TGTGCCAGCAGTTTTGACAGCCAATCCTACGAGCAGTACTTC. Its protein product is CASSFDSQSYEQYF. The entire variable domain, with the rest obtained from reference TRBV28 and TRBJ2-7, is as follows: DVKVTQSSRYLVKRTGEKVFLECVQDMDHENMFWYRQDPGLGLRLIYFSYDVKMKEKGDIPEGYSVSREKKERFSLILESASTNQTSMYLCASSFDSQSYEQYFGPGTRLTVT.